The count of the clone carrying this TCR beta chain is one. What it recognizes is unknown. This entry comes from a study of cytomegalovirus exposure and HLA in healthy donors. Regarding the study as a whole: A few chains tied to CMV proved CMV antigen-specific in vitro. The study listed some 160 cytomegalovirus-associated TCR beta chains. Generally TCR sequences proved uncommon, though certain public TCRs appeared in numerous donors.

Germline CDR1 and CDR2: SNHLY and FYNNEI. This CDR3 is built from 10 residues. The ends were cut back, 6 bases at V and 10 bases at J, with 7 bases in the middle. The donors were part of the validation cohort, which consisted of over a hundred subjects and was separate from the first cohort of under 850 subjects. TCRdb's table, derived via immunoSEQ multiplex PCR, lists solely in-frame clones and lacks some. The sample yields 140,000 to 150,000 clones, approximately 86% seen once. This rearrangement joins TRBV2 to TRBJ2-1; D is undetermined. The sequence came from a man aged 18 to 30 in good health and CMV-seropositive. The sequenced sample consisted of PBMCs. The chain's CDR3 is CASRAFEQFF. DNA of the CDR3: TGTGCCAGCAGGGCCTTCGAGCAGTTCTTC.